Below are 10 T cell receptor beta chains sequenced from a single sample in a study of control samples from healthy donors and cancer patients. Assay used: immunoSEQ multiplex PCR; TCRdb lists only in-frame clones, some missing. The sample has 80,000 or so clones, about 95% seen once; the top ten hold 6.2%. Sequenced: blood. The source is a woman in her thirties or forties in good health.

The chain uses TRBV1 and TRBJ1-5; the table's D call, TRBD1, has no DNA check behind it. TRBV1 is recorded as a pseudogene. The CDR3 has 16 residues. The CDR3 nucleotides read TGCACCAGCGGACCGGGACAGGGGTTTCGGAATCAGCCCCAGCATTTT. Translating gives CTSGPGQGFRNQPQHF.

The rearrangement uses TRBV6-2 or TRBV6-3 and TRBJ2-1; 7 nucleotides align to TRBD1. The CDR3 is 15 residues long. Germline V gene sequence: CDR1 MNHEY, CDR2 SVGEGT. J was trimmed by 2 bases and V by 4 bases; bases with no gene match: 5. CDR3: CASSLGQWPYNEQFF. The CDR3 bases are TGTGCCAGCAGTTTGGGACAGTGGCCCTACAATGAGCAGTTCTTC.

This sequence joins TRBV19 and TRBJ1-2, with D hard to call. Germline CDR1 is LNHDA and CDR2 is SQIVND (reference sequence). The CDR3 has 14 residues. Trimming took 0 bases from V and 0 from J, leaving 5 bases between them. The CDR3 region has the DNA TGTGCCAGTAGTATAGATCGGTCTAACTATGGCTACACCTTC. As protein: CASSIDRSNYGYTF.

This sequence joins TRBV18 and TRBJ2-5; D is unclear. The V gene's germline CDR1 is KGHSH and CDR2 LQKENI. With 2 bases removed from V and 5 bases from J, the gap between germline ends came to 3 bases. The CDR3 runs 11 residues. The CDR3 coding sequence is TGTGCCAGCTCACCAGAGGAGACCCAGTACTTC. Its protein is CASSPEETQYF.

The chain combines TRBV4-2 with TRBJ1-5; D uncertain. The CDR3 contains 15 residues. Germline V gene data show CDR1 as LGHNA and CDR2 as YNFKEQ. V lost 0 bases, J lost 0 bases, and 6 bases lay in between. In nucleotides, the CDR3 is TGTGCCAGCAGCCAAGACAGTTATAGCAATCAGCCCCAGCATTTT. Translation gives CASSQDSYSNQPQHF.

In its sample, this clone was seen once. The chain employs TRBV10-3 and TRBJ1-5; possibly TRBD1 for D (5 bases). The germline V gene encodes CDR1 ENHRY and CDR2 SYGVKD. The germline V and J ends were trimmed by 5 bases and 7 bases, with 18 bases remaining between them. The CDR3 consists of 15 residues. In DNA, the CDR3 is TGTGCCATCAGTCCGAACTCCGGACAAGGCCAGCCCCAGCATTTT. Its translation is CAISPNSGQGQPQHF.

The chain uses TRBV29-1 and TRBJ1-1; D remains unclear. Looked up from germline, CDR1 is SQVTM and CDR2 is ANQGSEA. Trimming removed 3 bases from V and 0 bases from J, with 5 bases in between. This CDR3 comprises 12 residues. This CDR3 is CSVDGMNTEAFF. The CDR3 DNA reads TGCAGCGTTGATGGCATGAACACTGAAGCTTTCTTT. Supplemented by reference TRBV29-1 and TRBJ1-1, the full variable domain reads SAVISQKPSRDICQRGTSLTIQCQVDSQVTMMFWYRQQPGQSLTLIATANQGSEATYESGFVIDKFPISRPNLTFSTLTVSNMSPEDSSIYLCSVDGMNTEAFFGQGTRLTVV.

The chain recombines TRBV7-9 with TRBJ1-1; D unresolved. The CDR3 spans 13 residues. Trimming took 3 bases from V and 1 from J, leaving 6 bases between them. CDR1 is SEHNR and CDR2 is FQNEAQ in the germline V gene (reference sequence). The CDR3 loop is CASSFDPNTEAFF. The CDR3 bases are TGTGCCAGCAGCTTTGACCCGAACACTGAAGCTTTCTTT.

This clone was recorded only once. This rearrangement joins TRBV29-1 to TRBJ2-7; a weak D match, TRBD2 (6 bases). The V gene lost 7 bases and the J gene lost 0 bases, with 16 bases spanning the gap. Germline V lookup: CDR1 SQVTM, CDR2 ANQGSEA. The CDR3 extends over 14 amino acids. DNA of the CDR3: TGCAGCGGCCTTCGTAGCGGCGACTCCTACGAGCAGTACTTC. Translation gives CSGLRSGDSYEQYF.

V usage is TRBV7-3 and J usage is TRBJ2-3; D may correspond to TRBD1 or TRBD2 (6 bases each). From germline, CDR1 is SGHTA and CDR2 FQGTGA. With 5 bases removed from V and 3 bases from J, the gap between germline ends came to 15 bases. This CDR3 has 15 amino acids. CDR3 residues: CASSPWGAATDTQYF. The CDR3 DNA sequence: TGTGCCAGCAGCCCCTGGGGGGCGGCGACAGATACGCAGTATTTT.